Following are 16 T cell receptor beta chains from one sample sequenced in a study of glioma-infiltrating T cells. Using RNA template, CDR3s of TCR alpha and beta were amplified with iRepertoire arm-PCR. MiXCR, applied by TCRdb to the multiplex PCR reads, yields one record per CDR3 protein. This table has about 94,000 distinct CDR3 sequences, 23% appearing once. The specimen sequenced was glioma tissue, nonneoplastic brain tissue, or PBMCs (not recorded which). Source of these receptors: a human donor with low-grade glioma or glioblastoma, undergoing nonglioma brain surgery, or in good health (not recorded which).

CDR3 in DNA: TGCAGCGTTGATGTATGGCAGAAGACCCAGTACTTC. Protein: CSVDVWQKTQYF. This sequence joins TRBV29-1 and TRBJ2-5, with D unresolved. CDR1 and CDR2 (germline): SQVTM, ANQGSEA. This CDR3 has 12 amino acids. The V gene lost 3 bases and the J gene lost 6 bases, with 11 bases spanning the gap.

J is TRBJ2-7 and V is TRBV19; 13 bases line up with TRBD2. V trimming: 6 bases; J trimming: 0 bases; junction bases outside the gene matches: 5. The CDR3 loop spans 16 amino acids. Germline V lookup: CDR1 LNHDA, CDR2 SQIVND (reference sequence). DNA of the CDR3: TGTGCCAGTAGCCCTGGACTAGCGGGGGCCTCCTACGAGCAGTACTTC. Its translation: CASSPGLAGASYEQYF.

The chain carries TRBV5-5 and TRBJ2-3; D is ambiguous. Germline V lookup: CDR1 SGHKS, CDR2 YYEKEE (reference sequence). Trimming cost V 2 bases and J 2 bases, with 3 bases left between them. The CDR3 has 12 residues. The CDR3 DNA sequence: TGTGCCAGCAGCTTTGACACAGATACGCAGTATTTT. Protein product: CASSFDTDTQYF.

The table lists this clonotype with many counts. The rearrangement links TRBV4-1 to TRBJ1-6; D gene ambiguous. V was trimmed by 1 base and J by 6 bases, leaving 10 bases between them. The CDR3 is 15 residues long. Per the germline V gene, CDR1 is MGHRA and CDR2 is YSYEKL. CDR3 in amino acids: CASSQGRAANSPLHF. CDR3 nucleotide sequence: TGCGCCAGCAGCCAAGGAAGGGCAGCTAATTCACCCCTCCACTTT.

This clonotype was counted ten times or more. The CDR3 coding sequence is TGTGCCAGCTCACCAGATCTAGCGCGAAGTTACGAGCAGTACTTC. It is translated as CASSPDLARSYEQYF. The gene calls are TRBV18 and TRBJ2-7, with D possibly TRBD2 on 6 matching bases. Germline CDR1 and CDR2: KGHSH and LQKENI. V was cut by 2 bases and J by 4 bases, with 15 bases left in between. This CDR3 is built from 15 residues.

This clonotype appeared a few times. Just one base apart from a much larger clone, this may be a read error. The chain joins TRBV19 to TRBJ2-4, with a weak D call TRBD1 (5 bases). The CDR3 has 16 residues. Germline lookup yields CDR1 LNHDA and CDR2 SQIVND (reference sequence). This CDR3 is CASGISAGWAKNIQYF. The CDR3 DNA reads as TGTGCCAGTGGTATATCGGCAGGGTGGGCCAAAAACATTCAGTACTTC.

This clonotype was found many times. CDR3 residues: CASSLSSRAATSRTQYF. The CDR3 nucleotides are TGTGCCAGCAGCTTAAGTAGTAGGGCAGCGACCTCAAGAACCCAGTACTTC. The chain combines TRBV7-2 with TRBJ2-5; D not resolved. The germline V and J ends were trimmed by 2 bases and 8 bases, with 24 bases remaining between them. CDR3 size: 17 residues. Germline assignment: CDR1 SGHTA and CDR2 FQGNSA. The full variable domain, with the rest looked up from reference TRBV7-2 and TRBJ2-5, is GAGVSQSPSNKVTEKGKDVELRCDPISGHTALYWYRQSLGQGLEFLIYFQGNSAPDKSGLPSDRFSAERTGGSVSTLTIQRTQQEDSAVYLCASSLSSRAATSRTQYFGPGTRLLVL.

This clonotype was observed at least ten times. The chain is built from TRBV27 and TRBJ2-7; D is perhaps TRBD1 (5 bases). V lost 4 bases, J lost 2 bases, and 12 bases lay in between. The germline gives CDR1 MNHEY, CDR2 SMNVEV (reference sequence). This CDR3 contains 14 residues. The CDR3 sequence: CASSSGHNPYEQYF. CDR3 coding DNA: TGTGCCAGCAGTTCAGGACACAACCCCTACGAGCAGTACTTC.

This clonotype appeared many times. The chain uses TRBV20-1 and TRBJ1-3, with no clear D. V lost 3 bases and J 6 bases, leaving 15 bases between the germline ends. Germline assignment: CDR1 DFQATT and CDR2 SNEGSKA (reference sequence). The CDR3 is 14 amino acids. The CDR3 region is CSARFLGSANTIYF. CDR3 DNA sequence: TGCAGTGCTAGGTTCCTCGGGAGCGCAAACACCATATATTTT.

This clonotype occurred many times. The V and J genes are TRBV29-1 and TRBJ2-3, with D unclear. The CDR3 loop spans 11 amino acids. V lost 3 bases and J lost 4, with 5 bases in between. Germline V gene lookup returns CDR1 SQVTM and CDR2 ANQGSEA. This CDR3 reads CSVDLADTQYF. As DNA, the CDR3 is TGCAGCGTTGACCTGGCAGATACGCAGTATTTT.

The genes are TRBV11-2 and TRBJ1-6, with a weak D call TRBD1 (5 bases). V lost 5 bases, J lost 9 bases, and 29 bases lay in between. Germline values: CDR1 SGHAT, CDR2 FQNNGV. The CDR3 runs to 19 residues. CDR3 coding DNA: TGTGCCAGCAGCCCCGCTTATAGGAGATATCGGGGCATCCCTTCACCCCTCCACTTT. Its translation is CASSPAYRRYRGIPSPLHF. Looking up the rest from reference TRBV11-2 and TRBJ1-6 gives the full variable domain: EAGVAQSPRYKIIEKRQSVAFWCNPISGHATLYWYQQILGQGPKLLIQFQNNGVVDDSQLPKDRFSAERLKGVDSTLKIQPAKLEDSAVYLCASSPAYRRYRGIPSPLHFGNGTRLTVT.

A remark on this clonotype: Possible read error: a much larger clone is one base away. This rearrangement joins TRBV7-6 to TRBJ2-5; 8 positions match TRBD2. J gave up 4 bases and V 8 bases, and 9 bases lay outside the gene matches. There are 14 residues in the CDR3. The germline CDR1 and CDR2 sequences are SGHVS and FNYEAQ. The CDR3 loop is CASGQAGVAETQYF. In nucleotides, the CDR3 is TGTGCCAGCGGCCAAGCGGGGGTGGCAGAGACCCAGTACTTC.

Ten or more counts support this clonotype. The chain employs TRBV20-1 and TRBJ1-3, with 8 positions matching TRBD1. The CDR3 contains 14 residues. Germline CDR1 DFQATT, CDR2 SNEGSKA (reference sequence). Unmatched junction bases numbered 8, after V lost 8 bases and J lost 2 bases. The CDR3 nucleotides read TGCAGTACCCGGGACAGGTCTACTGGAAACACCATATATTTT. Its translation is CSTRDRSTGNTIYF.

The chain employs TRBV5-4 and TRBJ2-7, with 10 positions matching TRBD1. This CDR3 is 16 amino acids long. Trimming at V came to 4 bases and at J to 3 bases, leaving 10 bases not matched to a gene. Germline CDR1 reads SGHNT; CDR2 reads YYREEE (reference sequence). This CDR3 reads CASSRDRGIHRYEQYF. As DNA, the CDR3 is TGTGCCAGCAGCCGGGACAGGGGTATTCACCGCTACGAGCAGTACTTC.

The genes are TRBV12-3 or TRBV12-4 and TRBJ1-1; possible D gene TRBD1, 5 bases. This CDR3 spans 14 amino acids. V gave up 3 bases and J gave up 6 bases, with 14 bases separating them. The CDR3 spells CASSFRQGRSEAFF. In DNA, the CDR3 is TGTGCCAGCAGTTTCAGGCAGGGAAGATCTGAAGCTTTCTTT.

This chain links TRBV6-1 with TRBJ2-1; 7 bases map to TRBD2. Germline V lookup: CDR1 MNHNS, CDR2 SASEGT. The CDR3 consists of 13 residues. V gave up 10 bases and J gave up 6 bases; unmatched junction bases: 9. CDR3 in DNA: TGTGCCATCAGCCCCGCTAGCGGCAATGAGCAGTTCTTC. Encoded protein: CAISPASGNEQFF.